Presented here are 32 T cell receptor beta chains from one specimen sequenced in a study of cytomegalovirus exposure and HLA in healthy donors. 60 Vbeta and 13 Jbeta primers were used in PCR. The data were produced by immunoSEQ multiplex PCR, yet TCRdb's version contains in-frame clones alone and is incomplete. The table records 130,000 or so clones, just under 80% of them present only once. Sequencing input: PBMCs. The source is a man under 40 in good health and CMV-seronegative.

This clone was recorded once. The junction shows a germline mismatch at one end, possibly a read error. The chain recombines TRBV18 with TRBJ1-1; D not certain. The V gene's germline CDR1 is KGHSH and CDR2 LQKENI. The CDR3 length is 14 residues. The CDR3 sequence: CASSPTVVNTEAFF. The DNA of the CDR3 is TGTGCCAGCTCACCAACCGTAGTGAATACTGAAGCTTTCTTT.

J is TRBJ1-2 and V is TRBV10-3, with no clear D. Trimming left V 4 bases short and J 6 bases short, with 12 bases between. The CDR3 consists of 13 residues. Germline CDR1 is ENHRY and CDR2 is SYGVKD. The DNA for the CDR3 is TGTGCCATCAGTGCCCTCCAAGCTAATGGCTACACCTTC. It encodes CAISALQANGYTF.

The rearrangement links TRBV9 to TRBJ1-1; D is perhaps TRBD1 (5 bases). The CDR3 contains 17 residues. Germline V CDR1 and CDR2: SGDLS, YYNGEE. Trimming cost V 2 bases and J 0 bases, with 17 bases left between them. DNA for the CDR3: TGTGCCAGCAGCGTCCCCCCGGGGGTTTCCATGAACACTGAAGCTTTCTTT. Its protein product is CASSVPPGVSMNTEAFF.

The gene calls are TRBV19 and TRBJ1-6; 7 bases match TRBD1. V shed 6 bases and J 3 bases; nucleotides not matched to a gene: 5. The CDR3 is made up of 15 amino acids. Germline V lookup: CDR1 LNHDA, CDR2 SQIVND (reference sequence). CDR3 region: CASSFRDSYNSPLHF. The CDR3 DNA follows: TGTGCCAGTAGCTTCCGGGACAGCTATAATTCACCCCTCCACTTT.

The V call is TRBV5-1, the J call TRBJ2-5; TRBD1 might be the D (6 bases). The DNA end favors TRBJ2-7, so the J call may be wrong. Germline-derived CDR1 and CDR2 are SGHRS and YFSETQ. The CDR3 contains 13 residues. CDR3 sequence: CASRRDTNYEQYF. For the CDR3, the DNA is TGCGCCAGCAGAAGGGACACTAACTACGAGCAGTACTTC.

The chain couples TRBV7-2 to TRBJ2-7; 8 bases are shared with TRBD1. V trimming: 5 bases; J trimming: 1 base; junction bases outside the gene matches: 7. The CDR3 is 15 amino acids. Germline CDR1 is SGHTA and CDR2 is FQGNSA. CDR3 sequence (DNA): TGTGCCAGCAGCCGCGACAGGGGTGGATCCTACGAGCAGTACTTC. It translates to CASSRDRGGSYEQYF.

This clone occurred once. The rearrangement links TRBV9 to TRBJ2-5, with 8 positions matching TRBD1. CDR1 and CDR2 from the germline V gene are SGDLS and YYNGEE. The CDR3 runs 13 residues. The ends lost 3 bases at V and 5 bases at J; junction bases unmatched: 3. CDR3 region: CASSANRGETQYF. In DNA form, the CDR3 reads TGTGCCAGCAGCGCCAACAGGGGGGAGACCCAGTACTTC.

As DNA, the CDR3 is TGTGCCAGCAGCCGACTAGCGGGAGACGGAAACATTCAGTACTTC. Protein: CASSRLAGDGNIQYF. V and J are TRBV6-5 and TRBJ2-4; TRBD2 agrees at 12 bases. Germline V gives CDR1 MNHEY, CDR2 SVGAGI. The CDR3 has 15 residues. After removal of 6 bases from V and 6 bases from J, the junction contained 6 bases not matched to a gene.

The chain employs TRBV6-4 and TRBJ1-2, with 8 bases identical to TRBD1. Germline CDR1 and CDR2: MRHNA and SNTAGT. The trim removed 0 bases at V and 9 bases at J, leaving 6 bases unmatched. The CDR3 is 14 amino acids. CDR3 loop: CASSDSRQGASYTF. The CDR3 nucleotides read TGTGCCAGCAGTGACTCGCGGCAGGGGGCGAGCTACACCTTC.

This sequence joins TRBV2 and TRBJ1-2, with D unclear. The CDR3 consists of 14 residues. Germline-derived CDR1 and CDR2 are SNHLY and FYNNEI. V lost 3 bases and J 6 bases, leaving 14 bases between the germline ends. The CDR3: CASSDRVGFDGYTF. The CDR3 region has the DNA TGTGCCAGCAGTGATCGAGTGGGCTTCGATGGCTACACCTTC.

The CDR3 spells CASSDSGSLWNEQFF. In DNA form, the CDR3 reads TGTGCCAGTAGTGATAGCGGGAGTTTGTGGAATGAGCAGTTCTTC. V usage is TRBV19 and J usage is TRBJ2-1; TRBD2 agrees at 9 bases. Germline trimming cut 5 bases from V and 7 bases from J; bases unmatched to any gene: 9. This CDR3 comprises 15 residues. From germline, CDR1 is LNHDA and CDR2 SQIVND (reference sequence).

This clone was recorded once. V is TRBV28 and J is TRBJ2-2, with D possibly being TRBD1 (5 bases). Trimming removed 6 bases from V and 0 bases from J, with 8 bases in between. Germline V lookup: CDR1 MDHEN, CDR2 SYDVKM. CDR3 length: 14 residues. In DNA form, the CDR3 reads TGTGCCAGCAGCCCGACAGCGAACACCGGGGAGCTGTTTTTT. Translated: CASSPTANTGELFF. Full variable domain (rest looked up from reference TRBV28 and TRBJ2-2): DVKVTQSSRYLVKRTGEKVFLECVQDMDHENMFWYRQDPGLGLRLIYFSYDVKMKEKGDIPEGYSVSREKKERFSLILESASTNQTSMYLCASSPTANTGELFFGEGSRLTVL.

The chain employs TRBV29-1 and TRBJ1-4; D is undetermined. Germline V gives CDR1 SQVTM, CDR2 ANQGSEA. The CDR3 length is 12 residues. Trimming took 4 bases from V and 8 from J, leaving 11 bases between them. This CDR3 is CSVGWSGEKLFF. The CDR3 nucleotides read TGCAGCGTTGGTTGGTCGGGGGAAAAACTGTTTTTT.

The chain's CDR3 is CSVLTGGYEQYF. The CDR3 nucleotides are TGCAGCGTTCTGACAGGGGGGTACGAGCAGTACTTC. The chain carries TRBV29-1 and TRBJ2-5; 9 nucleotides match TRBD1. The closer fit of TRBJ2-7 to the DNA end suggests the J call may be wrong. The germline V gene encodes CDR1 SQVTM and CDR2 ANQGSEA. This CDR3 comprises 12 residues.

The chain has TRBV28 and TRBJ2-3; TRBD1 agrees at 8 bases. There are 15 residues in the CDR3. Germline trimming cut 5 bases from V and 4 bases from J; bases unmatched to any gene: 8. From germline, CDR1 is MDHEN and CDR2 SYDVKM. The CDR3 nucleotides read TGTGCCAGCAGTGAGGACAGGGAAGGGGCAGATACGCAGTATTTT. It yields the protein CASSEDREGADTQYF.

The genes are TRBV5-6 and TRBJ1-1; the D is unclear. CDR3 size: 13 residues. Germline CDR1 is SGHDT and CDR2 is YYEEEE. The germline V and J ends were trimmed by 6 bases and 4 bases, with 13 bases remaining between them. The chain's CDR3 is CASTWARGTEAFF. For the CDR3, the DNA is TGTGCCAGCACGTGGGCACGGGGCACTGAAGCTTTCTTT.

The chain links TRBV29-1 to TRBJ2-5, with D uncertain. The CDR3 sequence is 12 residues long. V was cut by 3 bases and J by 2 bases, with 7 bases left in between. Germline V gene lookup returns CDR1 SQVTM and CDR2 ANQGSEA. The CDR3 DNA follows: TGCAGCGTTGATGTCACTCAAGAGACCCAGTACTTC. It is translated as CSVDVTQETQYF.

In nucleotides, the CDR3 is TGTGCCAGCACCATGGGGAGCGGGGCCAGCACAGATACGCAGTATTTT. Encoded protein: CASTMGSGASTDTQYF. This chain joins TRBV6-7 and TRBJ2-3; 7 bases are a match to TRBD2. TRBV6-7 is an ORF, and what it does is uncertain. This CDR3 region has 16 residues. The V gene end was trimmed by 7 bases and the J gene end by 0 bases; junction bases not matched to a gene: 10.

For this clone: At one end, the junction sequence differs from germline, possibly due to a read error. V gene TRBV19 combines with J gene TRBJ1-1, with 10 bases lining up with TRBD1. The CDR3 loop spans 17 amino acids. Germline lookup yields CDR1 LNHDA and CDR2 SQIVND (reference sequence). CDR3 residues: CASSIASRTGGNTGAFF. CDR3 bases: TGTGCCAGTAGTATAGCCTCCCGGACAGGGGGGAACACTGGAGCTTTCTTT.

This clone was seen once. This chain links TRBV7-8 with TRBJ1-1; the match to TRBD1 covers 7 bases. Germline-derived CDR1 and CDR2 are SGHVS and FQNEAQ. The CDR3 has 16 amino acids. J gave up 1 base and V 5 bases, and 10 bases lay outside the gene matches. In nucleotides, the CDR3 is TGTGCCAGCAGCATAAACAGGGGTGGGGGGAACACTGAAGCTTTCTTT. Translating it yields CASSINRGGGNTEAFF.

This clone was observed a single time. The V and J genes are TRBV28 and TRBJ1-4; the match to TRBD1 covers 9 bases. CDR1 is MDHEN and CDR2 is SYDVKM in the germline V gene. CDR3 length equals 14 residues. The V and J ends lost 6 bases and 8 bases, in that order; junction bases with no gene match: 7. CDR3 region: CASSPTGGREKLFF. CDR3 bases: TGTGCCAGCAGCCCTACAGGGGGCCGGGAAAAACTGTTTTTT.

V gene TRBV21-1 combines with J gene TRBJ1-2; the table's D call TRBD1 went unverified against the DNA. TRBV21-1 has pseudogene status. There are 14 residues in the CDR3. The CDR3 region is CASSARGDRYGYTF. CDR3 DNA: TGTGCCAGCAGCGCTCGAGGGGACAGGTATGGCTACACCTTC.

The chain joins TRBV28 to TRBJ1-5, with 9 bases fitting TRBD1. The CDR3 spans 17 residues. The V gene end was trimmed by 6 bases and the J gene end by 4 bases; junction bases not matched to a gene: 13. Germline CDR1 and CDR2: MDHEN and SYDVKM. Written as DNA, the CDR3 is TGTGCCAGCAGGTCTGGACAGGGGTCGCTATGGAATCAGCCCCAGCATTTT. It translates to CASRSGQGSLWNQPQHF.

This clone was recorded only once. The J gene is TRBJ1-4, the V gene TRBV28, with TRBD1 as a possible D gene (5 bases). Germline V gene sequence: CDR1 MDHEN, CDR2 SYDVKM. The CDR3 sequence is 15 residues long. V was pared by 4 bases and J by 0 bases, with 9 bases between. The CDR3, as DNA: TGTGCCAGCAGTTCCCAACAGGCAACTAATGAAAAACTGTTTTTT. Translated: CASSSQQATNEKLFF.

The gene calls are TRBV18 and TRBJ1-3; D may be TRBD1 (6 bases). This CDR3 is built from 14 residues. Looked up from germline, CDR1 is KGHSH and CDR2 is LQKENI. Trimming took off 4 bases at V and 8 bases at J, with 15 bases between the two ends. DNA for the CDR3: TGTGCCAGCTCACGATCACAGGGAGCGGACACCATATATTTT. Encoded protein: CASSRSQGADTIYF.

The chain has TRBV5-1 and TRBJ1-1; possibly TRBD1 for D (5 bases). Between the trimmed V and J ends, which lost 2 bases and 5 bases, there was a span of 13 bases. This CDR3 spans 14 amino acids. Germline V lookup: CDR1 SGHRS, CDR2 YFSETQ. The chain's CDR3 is CASSLRRGGTEAFF. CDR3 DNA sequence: TGCGCCAGCAGCTTAAGGCGGGGGGGGACTGAAGCTTTCTTT.

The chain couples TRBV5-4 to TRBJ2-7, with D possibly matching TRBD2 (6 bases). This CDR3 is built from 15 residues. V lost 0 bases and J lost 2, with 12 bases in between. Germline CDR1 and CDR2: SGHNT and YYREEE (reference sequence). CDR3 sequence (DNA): TGTGCCAGCAGCTTGGCGGAGGGGTCCGCCTACGAGCAGTACTTC. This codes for CASSLAEGSAYEQYF.

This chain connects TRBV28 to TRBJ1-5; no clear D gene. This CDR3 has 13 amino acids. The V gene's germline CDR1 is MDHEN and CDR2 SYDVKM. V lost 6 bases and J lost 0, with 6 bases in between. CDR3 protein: CASRRYSNQPQHF. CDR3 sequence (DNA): TGTGCCAGCAGGCGTTATAGCAATCAGCCCCAGCATTTT.

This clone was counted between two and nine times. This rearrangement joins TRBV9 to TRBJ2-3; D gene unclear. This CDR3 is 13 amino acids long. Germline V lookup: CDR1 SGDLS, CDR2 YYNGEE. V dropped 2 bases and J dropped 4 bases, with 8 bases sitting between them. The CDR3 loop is CASSVSSSDTQYF. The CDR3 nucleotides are TGTGCCAGCAGCGTGAGTAGCTCAGATACGCAGTATTTT.

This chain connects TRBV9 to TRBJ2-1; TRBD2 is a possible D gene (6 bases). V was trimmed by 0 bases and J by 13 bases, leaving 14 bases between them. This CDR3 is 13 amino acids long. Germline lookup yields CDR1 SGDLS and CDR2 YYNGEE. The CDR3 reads CASSVDSGGRQFF. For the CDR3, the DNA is TGTGCCAGCAGCGTAGATAGCGGAGGGAGACAGTTCTTC. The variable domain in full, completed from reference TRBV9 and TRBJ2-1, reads DSGVTQTPKHLITATGQRVTLRCSPRSGDLSVYWYQQSLDQGLQFLIQYYNGEERAKGNILERFSAQQFPDLHSELNLSSLELGDSALYFCASSVDSGGRQFFGPGTRLTVL.

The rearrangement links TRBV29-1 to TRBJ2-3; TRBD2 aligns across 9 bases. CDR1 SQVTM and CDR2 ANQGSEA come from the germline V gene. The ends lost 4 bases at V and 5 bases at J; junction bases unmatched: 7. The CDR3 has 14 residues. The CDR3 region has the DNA TGCAGCGTTGTCTGGGCTAGCGGGATAGATACGCAGTATTTT. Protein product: CSVVWASGIDTQYF.

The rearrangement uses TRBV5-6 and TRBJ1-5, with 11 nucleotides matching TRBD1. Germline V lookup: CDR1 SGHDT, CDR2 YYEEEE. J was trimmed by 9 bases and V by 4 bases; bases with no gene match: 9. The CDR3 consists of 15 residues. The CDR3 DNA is TGTGCCAGCAGCCTGGGAGGGACAGGGGGGGTGCCCCAGCATTTT. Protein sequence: CASSLGGTGGVPQHF. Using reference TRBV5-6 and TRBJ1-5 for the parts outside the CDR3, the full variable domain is DAGVTQSPTHLIKTRGQQVTLRCSPKSGHDTVSWYQQALGQGPQFIFQYYEEEERQRGNFPDRFSGHQFPNYSSELNVNALLLGDSALYLCASSLGGTGGVPQHFGDGTRLSIL.